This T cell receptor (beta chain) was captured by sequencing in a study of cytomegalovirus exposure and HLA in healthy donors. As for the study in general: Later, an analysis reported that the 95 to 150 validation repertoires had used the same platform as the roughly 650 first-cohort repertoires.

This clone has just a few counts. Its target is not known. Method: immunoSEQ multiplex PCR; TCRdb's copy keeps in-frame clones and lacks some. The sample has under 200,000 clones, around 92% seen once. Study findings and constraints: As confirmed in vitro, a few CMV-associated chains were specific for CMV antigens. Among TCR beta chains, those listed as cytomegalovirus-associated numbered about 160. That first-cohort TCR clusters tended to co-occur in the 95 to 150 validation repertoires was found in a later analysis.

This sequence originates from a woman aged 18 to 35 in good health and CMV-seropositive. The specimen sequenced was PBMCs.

CDR3 in amino acids: CASRRQGPSYEQYF. DNA for the CDR3: TGTGCCAGTCGTCGACAGGGGCCCTCCTACGAGCAGTACTTC. The V and J genes are TRBV19 and TRBJ2-7; 8 nucleotides align to TRBD1. Trimming at V came to 8 bases and at J to 0 bases, leaving 6 bases not matched to a gene. Germline-derived CDR1 and CDR2 are LNHDA and SQIVND (reference sequence). The length of the CDR3 is 14 residues. The complete variable domain, with remaining parts taken from reference TRBV19 and TRBJ2-7, reads DGGITQSPKYLFRKEGQNVTLSCEQNLNHDAMYWYRQDPGQGLRLIYYSQIVNDFQKGDIAEGYSVSREKKESFPLTVTSAQKNPTAFYLCASRRQGPSYEQYFGPGTRLTVT.